This TCR beta chain was sequenced during a study of blood T cell repertoires in COVID-19. Across the study: Acute and convalescent COVID-19 samples came from the United States, Italy and Spain. In each case, the material was cDNA or gDNA derived from T cells, B-cell-depleted T cells, or PBMCs.

This CDR3 spans 13 amino acids. J was trimmed by 8 bases and V by 5 bases; bases with no gene match: 8. The germline V gene has CDR1 LNHDA and CDR2 SQIVND (reference sequence). Per the original data handling: Reference gene primer amplification in the assay estimated nucleated cell counts. Assay used: immunoSEQ multiplex PCR; TCRdb lists only in-frame clones, some missing. The V and J calls and clone size were taken over from that table, and D and trimming were inferred from the DNA. This sample has 100,000 to 150,000 clones, with more than 75% found just once. The receptor comes from a woman in her sixties or seventies with acute or convalescent COVID-19. This chain connects TRBV19 to TRBJ1-2, with 7 bases matching TRBD1. Sequencing was carried out using peripheral blood. CDR3 sequence (DNA): TGTGCCAGTAGTCTCCCGACAGGGTCGGGCTACACCTTC. Amino acid sequence: CASSLPTGSGYTF.